These T cell receptor beta chains were read from a single sample in a study of blood T cell repertoires in COVID-19. The repertoire was sequenced with immunoSEQ multiplex PCR; TCRdb's copy has only in-frame clones and lacks some. Found here are a few hundred thousand clones, around 86% of them singletons; the top ten hold about 12%. Input material: peripheral blood. The receptors were gathered from a man older than 75 with acute or convalescent COVID-19. The CDR3 runs from the conserved cysteine through the conserved F or W. Each record gives: CDR3 DNA, CDR3 protein, J gene, clone size, V gene, D gene. The D gene is left open where the match is weak. Where a row states a size, it is once, few, many or the class of an expanded clone; other rows omit it.

CDR3 DNA: TGCGCCAGCAGCTTTGGGCCGACAGGCGACACCGGGGAGCTGTTTTTT
CDR3 protein: CASSFGPTGDTGELFF
J gene: TRBJ2-2
clone size: NA
V gene: TRBV5-1
D gene: NA

CDR3 DNA: TGTGCCAGCAGTTCCCCCCCGGGGGCCCAGCATTTT
CDR3 protein: CASSSPPGAQHF
J gene: TRBJ1-5
clone size: NA
V gene: TRBV27
D gene: NA

CDR3 DNA: TGCGCCAGCAGCCGGACAGGCGAAAAACTGTTTTTT
CDR3 protein: CASSRTGEKLFF
J gene: TRBJ1-4
clone size: NA
V gene: TRBV5-1
D gene: TRBD1

CDR3 DNA: TGTGCCAGCAGCATACTAGCGGGAGGTCTGGGGGATGAGCAGTTCTTC
CDR3 protein: CASSILAGGLGDEQFF
J gene: TRBJ2-1
clone size: NA
V gene: TRBV9
D gene: TRBD2

CDR3 DNA: TGTGCCAGTAGTAACAGAGGACAGTTTTTAAGCAATCAGCCCCAGCATTTT
CDR3 protein: CASSNRGQFLSNQPQHF
J gene: TRBJ1-5
clone size: NA
V gene: TRBV19
D gene: NA

CDR3 DNA: TGTGCCAGTAGTATCACATCCGGGAGGAACGAGCAGTTCTTC
CDR3 protein: CASSITSGRNEQFF
J gene: TRBJ2-1
clone size: NA
V gene: TRBV19
D gene: TRBD2

CDR3 DNA: TGTGCCAGCAGTGCGGAGCGGGTCCTGTTCTTC
CDR3 protein: CASSAERVLFF
J gene: TRBJ2-1
clone size: NA
V gene: TRBV25-1
D gene: NA

CDR3 DNA: TGTGCCAGCAGCCGCCCTCCGGGACTAGCAGACTACAATGAGCAGTTCTTC
CDR3 protein: CASSRPPGLADYNEQFF
J gene: TRBJ2-1
clone size: NA
V gene: TRBV13
D gene: TRBD2

CDR3 DNA: TGTGCCAGCAGCCCCGAGACAGGGAACTATGGCTACACCTTC
CDR3 protein: CASSPETGNYGYTF
J gene: TRBJ1-2
clone size: NA
V gene: TRBV7-6
D gene: TRBD1

CDR3 DNA: TGTGCCAGCAGCTTACTCAAATCGGGTGAAAAACTGTTTTTT
CDR3 protein: CASSLLKSGEKLFF
J gene: TRBJ1-4
clone size: NA
V gene: TRBV7-9
D gene: NA

CDR3 DNA: TGTGCCAGCAGCCACACAGGGACGGGCACTGAAGCTTTCTTT
CDR3 protein: CASSHTGTGTEAFF
J gene: TRBJ1-1
clone size: NA
V gene: TRBV9
D gene: NA

CDR3 DNA: TGTGCCAGCAGCTTAGAGCTCGGCCTGCTAGCGGGGGACAACACCGGGGAGCTGTTTTTT
CDR3 protein: CASSLELGLLAGDNTGELFF
J gene: TRBJ2-2
clone size: NA
V gene: TRBV11-3
D gene: TRBD2

CDR3 DNA: TGTGCCAGCAGCCAATTCCGGGACACGGTTCGGGCTTTCTTT
CDR3 protein: CASSQFRDTVRAFF
J gene: TRBJ1-1
clone size: NA
V gene: TRBV6-5
D gene: NA

CDR3 DNA: TGTGCCAGCAGCTCCGATCTTACTAGATTCAAAACCGGGGAGCTGTTTTTT
CDR3 protein: CASSSDLTRFKTGELFF
J gene: TRBJ2-2
clone size: NA
V gene: TRBV5-4
D gene: NA

CDR3 DNA: TGTGCCAGCAGTCTACAGGGGGCGCGGGGAAACACCATATATTTT
CDR3 protein: CASSLQGARGNTIYF
J gene: TRBJ1-3
clone size: NA
V gene: TRBV27
D gene: TRBD1

CDR3 DNA: TGTGCCAGCAGCTTGGCGGGCCAGGGGTCCCACGAGCAGTACTTC
CDR3 protein: CASSLAGQGSHEQYF
J gene: TRBJ2-7
clone size: NA
V gene: TRBV5-4
D gene: NA

CDR3 DNA: TGTGCCAGCAGTTCACCACAGGGGGCGGAAGAGCAGTACTTC
CDR3 protein: CASSSPQGAEEQYF
J gene: TRBJ2-7
clone size: NA
V gene: TRBV28
D gene: TRBD1

CDR3 DNA: TGCAGCGTTGCGGGTAGCAATCAGCCCCAGCATTTT
CDR3 protein: CSVAGSNQPQHF
J gene: TRBJ1-5
clone size: NA
V gene: TRBV29-1
D gene: NA

CDR3 DNA: TGCGCCAGCAGTCATCTGGACAGGGATTATGGCTACACCTTC
CDR3 protein: CASSHLDRDYGYTF
J gene: TRBJ1-2
clone size: NA
V gene: TRBV23-1
D gene: TRBD1

CDR3 DNA: TGTGCCAGCAGCCAAGCCCGACTCGTGACAGGGCGAAATGAGCAGTTCTTC
CDR3 protein: CASSQARLVTGRNEQFF
J gene: TRBJ2-1
clone size: NA
V gene: TRBV14
D gene: TRBD1

CDR3 DNA: TGTGCCACCAGTGGAGGTCCCGGGACAGACCTTTCAGATACGCAGTATTTT
CDR3 protein: CATSGGPGTDLSDTQYF
J gene: TRBJ2-3
clone size: NA
V gene: TRBV24-1
D gene: TRBD1

CDR3 DNA: TGTGCCAGCAGCGCCAACCAGGGGGGCTACACCTTC
CDR3 protein: CASSANQGGYTF
J gene: TRBJ1-2
clone size: NA
V gene: TRBV7-9
D gene: NA

CDR3 DNA: TGTGCCAGCAGCGTCTCACAGGGGACAACTGAAGCTTTCTTT
CDR3 protein: CASSVSQGTTEAFF
J gene: TRBJ1-1
clone size: NA
V gene: TRBV9
D gene: TRBD1

CDR3 DNA: TGTGCCAGCAGCTCGGGGACTAGTTTCTACGAGCAGTACTTC
CDR3 protein: CASSSGTSFYEQYF
J gene: TRBJ2-7
clone size: NA
V gene: TRBV7-2
D gene: TRBD2

CDR3 DNA: TGTGCCAGCAGTACGGGACAGAGAAATTCACCCCTCCACTTT
CDR3 protein: CASSTGQRNSPLHF
J gene: TRBJ1-6
clone size: few
V gene: TRBV7-2
D gene: TRBD1

CDR3 DNA: TGTGCCAGCAGCCTTCGACAGGACTATGGCTACACCTTC
CDR3 protein: CASSLRQDYGYTF
J gene: TRBJ1-2
clone size: NA
V gene: TRBV5-4
D gene: NA

CDR3 DNA: TGTGCCAGCAGCACTTTACTAACAGGGGCCACCGGGGAGCTGTTTTTT
CDR3 protein: CASSTLLTGATGELFF
J gene: TRBJ2-2
clone size: NA
V gene: TRBV3-1/TRBV3-2
D gene: TRBD1

CDR3 DNA: TGTGCCAGCAGTTTATCATACACCTTCGCAGGGGGCGGAAACTATGGCTACACCTTC
CDR3 protein: CASSLSYTFAGGGNYGYTF
J gene: TRBJ1-2
clone size: NA
V gene: TRBV28
D gene: TRBD1

CDR3 DNA: TGTGCCTCCCCGGGAGGGCGCAATCAGCCCCAGCATTTT
CDR3 protein: CASPGGRNQPQHF
J gene: TRBJ1-5
clone size: NA
V gene: TRBV12-1
D gene: NA